This T cell receptor (beta chain) emerged from a study of blood T cell repertoires in COVID-19. Study in general: Sites in the United States, Italy and Spain provided acute and convalescent COVID-19 samples. The cDNA or gDNA used as material had been derived from T cells, B-cell-depleted T cells, or PBMCs.

CDR1 and CDR2 from the germline V gene are MDHEN and SYDVKM. V gave up 3 bases and J gave up 6 bases, with 15 bases separating them. The CDR3 consists of 16 residues. Original handling: Nucleated cell counts were estimated from reference gene primer amplification. Here immunoSEQ multiplex PCR was the method, and the copy in TCRdb shows in-frame clones only, minus some. V, J and clone size are taken as reported in that table, and D and trimming were inferred from the DNA itself. This sample yields about 110,000 clones, of which 70% to 90% are seen a single time; 8.4% belongs to the top ten. The chain couples TRBV28 to TRBJ1-6; D is possibly TRBD1 (5 bases). This TCR derives from a woman aged 70 to 79 who had recovered from COVID-19. The specimen was peripheral blood. The CDR3 sequence: CASSLGFHRINSPLHF. As DNA, the CDR3 is TGTGCCAGCAGTTTGGGCTTTCACAGGATTAATTCACCCCTCCACTTT.